The text below deals with one T cell receptor beta chain. In the authors' workflow: Amplification of reference gene primers was used by the study to estimate nucleated cell counts. Method: immunoSEQ multiplex PCR; TCRdb's copy keeps in-frame clones and lacks some. D and trimming were read from the DNA, whereas the V and J calls and clone size are those reported in that table. The sample has about 160,000 clones, around 84% seen once. The data originate from a study of blood T cell repertoires in COVID-19. Study information: COVID-19 samples from acute and convalescent phases originated in the United States, Italy and Spain. T cells, B-cell-depleted T cells, or PBMCs provided the cDNA or gDNA that served as material.

The sequence came from a man in his forties with acute or convalescent COVID-19. The sequencing input was peripheral blood.

The DNA for the CDR3 is TGTGCCAGTAGTATATCGGGTGCGGGACAGGGGGCGCCGAGGCAAGAGACCCAGTACTTC. This sequence encodes CASSISGAGQGAPRQETQYF. This chain connects TRBV19 to TRBJ2-5; 12 bases line up with TRBD1. The CDR3 sequence is 20 residues long. The germline V gene encodes CDR1 LNHDA and CDR2 SQIVND (reference sequence). The trim removed 2 bases at V and 2 bases at J, leaving 15 bases unmatched.